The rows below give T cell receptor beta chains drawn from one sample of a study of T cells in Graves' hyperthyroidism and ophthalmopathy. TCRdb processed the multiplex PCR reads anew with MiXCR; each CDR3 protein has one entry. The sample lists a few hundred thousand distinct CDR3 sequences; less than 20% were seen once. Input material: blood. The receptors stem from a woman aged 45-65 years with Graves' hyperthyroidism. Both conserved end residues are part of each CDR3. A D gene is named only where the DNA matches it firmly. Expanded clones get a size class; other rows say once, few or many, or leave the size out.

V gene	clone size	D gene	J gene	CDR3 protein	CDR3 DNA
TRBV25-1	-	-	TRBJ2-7	CASSAIEPIYEQYF	TGTGCCAGCAGTGCGATCGAGCCCATCTACGAGCAGTACTTC
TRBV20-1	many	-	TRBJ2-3	CSARLRIGRGTDTQYF	TGCAGTGCCCGACTACGTATTGGTCGGGGCACAGATACGCAGTATTTT
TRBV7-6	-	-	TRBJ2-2	CASSATGTDNTGELFF	TGTGCCAGCAGCGCAACCGGGACGGATAACACCGGGGAGCTGTTTTTT
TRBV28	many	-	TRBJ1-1	CASSPRDLDTEAFF	TGTGCCAGCAGCCCCAGGGACCTGGACACTGAAGCTTTCTTT
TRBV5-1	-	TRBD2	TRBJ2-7	CASRWGSAGDEQYF	TGCGCCAGCCGCTGGGGGTCAGCGGGGGACGAGCAGTACTTC
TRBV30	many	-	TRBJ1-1	CAWSVTRNTEAFF	TGTGCCTGGAGTGTAACCCGCAACACTGAAGCTTTCTTT
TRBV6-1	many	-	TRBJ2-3	CASSYNADTQYF	TGTGCCAGCAGTTACAATGCAGATACGCAGTATTTT
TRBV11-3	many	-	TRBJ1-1	CASSQVEAFF	TGTGCCAGCAGTCAGGTTGAAGCTTTCTTT
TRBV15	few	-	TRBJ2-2	CATSRAWPGGGELFF	TGTGCCACCAGCAGAGCCTGGCCCGGCGGCGGGGAGCTGTTTTTT
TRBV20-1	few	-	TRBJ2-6	CSARVGDGANVLTF	TGCAGTGCTAGGGTGGGGGATGGGGCCAACGTCCTGACTTTC
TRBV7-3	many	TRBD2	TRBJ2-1	CASSGLAGRSRDEQFF	TGTGCCAGCAGCGGACTAGCGGGAAGGTCTAGGGATGAGCAGTTCTTC
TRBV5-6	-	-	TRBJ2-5	CASSLSGPETQYF	TGTGCCAGCAGCTTGTCAGGGCCAGAGACCCAGTACTTC
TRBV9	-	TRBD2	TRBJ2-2	CASSVNPRLAGGTGELFF	TGTGCCAGCAGCGTAAACCCCCGACTAGCGGGAGGGACCGGGGAGCTGTTTTTT
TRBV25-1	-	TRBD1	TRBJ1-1	CASSEPEQGSTEAFF	TGTGCCAGCAGTGAACCCGAACAGGGGAGCACTGAAGCTTTCTTT
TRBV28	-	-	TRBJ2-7	CASSSRVTYEQYF	TGTGCCAGCAGTTCCAGGGTAACCTACGAGCAGTACTTC
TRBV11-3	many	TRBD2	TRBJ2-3	CASRSGVAGLTDTQYF	TGTGCCAGCAGATCCGGGGTAGCGGGGCTCACAGATACGCAGTATTTT
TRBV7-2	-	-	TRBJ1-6	CASSVALPLHF	TGTGCCAGCAGCGTCGCTCTACCCCTCCACTTT
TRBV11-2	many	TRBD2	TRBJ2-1	CASSRTSAINEQFF	TGTGCCAGCAGCCGGACTAGCGCTATCAATGAGCAGTTCTTC
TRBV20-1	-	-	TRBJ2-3	CSAREGGGSATDTQYF	TGCAGTGCTAGGGAGGGGGGCGGGAGCGCCACAGATACGCAGTATTTT
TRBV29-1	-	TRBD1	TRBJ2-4	CSAGQGDIQYF	TGCAGCGCCGGACAGGGGGACATTCAGTACTTC
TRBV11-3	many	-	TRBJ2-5	CASSLDPGPGETQYF	TGTGCCAGCAGCTTAGATCCGGGTCCTGGAGAGACCCAGTACTTC
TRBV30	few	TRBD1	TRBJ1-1	CACMGQMNTEAFF	TGTGCCTGCATGGGACAGATGAACACTGAAGCTTTCTTT
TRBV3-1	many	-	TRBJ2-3	CASSQQDTQYF	TGTGCCAGCAGCCAACAAGATACGCAGTATTTT
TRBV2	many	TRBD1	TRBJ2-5	CASSLRTGGGETQYF	TGTGCCAGCAGTCTTAGGACAGGGGGGGGTGAGACCCAGTACTTC
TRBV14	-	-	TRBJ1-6	CASSHGGQGSPLHF	TGTGCCAGCAGCCATGGGGGGCAGGGTTCACCCCTCCACTTT
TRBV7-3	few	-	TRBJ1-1	CASSAVPSGTEAFF	TGTGCCAGCAGCGCCGTTCCAAGCGGGACTGAAGCTTTCTTT
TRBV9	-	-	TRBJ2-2	CASSGVAEGAGELFF	TGTGCCAGCAGCGGGGTAGCGGAGGGGGCCGGGGAGCTGTTTTTT
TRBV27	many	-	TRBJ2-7	CASSLSIGHEQYF	TGTGCCAGCAGTTTATCGATAGGGCACGAGCAGTACTTC
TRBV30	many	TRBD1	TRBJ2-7	CAWSSSRDRGRYEQYF	TGTGCCTGGTCAAGCTCCCGGGACAGGGGGCGGTACGAGCAGTACTTC
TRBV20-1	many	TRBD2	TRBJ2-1	CSLAGTSGNNEQFF	TGCAGTTTGGCCGGGACTAGCGGGAACAATGAGCAGTTCTTC
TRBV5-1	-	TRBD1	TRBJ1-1	CASSSQGENTEAFF	TGCGCCAGCAGCTCCCAGGGGGAGAACACTGAAGCTTTCTTT
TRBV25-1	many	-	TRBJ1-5	CASSKGRNNQPQHF	TGTGCCAGCAGTAAGGGACGGAACAATCAGCCCCAGCATTTT
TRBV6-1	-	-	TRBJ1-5	CASSVSRPLDGPQHF	TGTGCCAGCAGTGTCTCACGACCGCTAGATGGGCCCCAGCATTTT
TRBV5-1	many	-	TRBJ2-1	CASSLGGWNEQFF	TGCGCCAGCAGCTTGGGAGGTTGGAATGAGCAGTTCTTC
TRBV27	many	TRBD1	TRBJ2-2	CASSLQGGTGELFF	TGTGCCAGCAGCTTACAGGGGGGCACCGGGGAGCTGTTTTTT
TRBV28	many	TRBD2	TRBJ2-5	CASTLLGRERLETQYF	TGTGCCAGCACCCTCCTCGGGCGGGAGAGGCTAGAGACCCAGTACTTC
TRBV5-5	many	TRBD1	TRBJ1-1	CASSFDRGQGNTEAFF	TGTGCCAGCAGTTTTGACAGGGGGCAGGGGAACACTGAAGCTTTCTTT
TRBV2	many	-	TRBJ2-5	CASSAVEETQYF	TGTGCCAGCAGTGCGGTTGAAGAGACCCAGTACTTC
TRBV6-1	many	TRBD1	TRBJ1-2	CASSQQGPGYTF	TGTGCCAGCAGCCAACAGGGGCCCGGCTACACCTTC
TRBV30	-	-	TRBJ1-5	CAWSGSNQPQHF	TGTGCCTGGAGTGGTTCCAATCAGCCCCAGCATTTT
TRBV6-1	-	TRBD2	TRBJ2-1	CASNREAEYNEQFF	TGTGCCAGCAATCGGGAGGCGGAATACAATGAGCAGTTCTTC
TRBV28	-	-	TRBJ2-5	CASSQGGSSNQETQYF	TGTGCCAGCAGTCAAGGTGGTTCCAGCAATCAAGAGACCCAGTACTTC
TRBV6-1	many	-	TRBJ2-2	CASRIQGYTGELFF	TGTGCCAGCAGAATTCAGGGTTACACCGGGGAGCTGTTTTTT
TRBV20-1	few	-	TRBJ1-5	CSARVGGLRPQHF	TGCAGTGCTAGAGTGGGGGGCCTAAGGCCCCAGCATTTT
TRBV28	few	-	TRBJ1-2	CASMTRSYGYTF	TGTGCCAGCATGACACGCAGCTATGGCTACACCTTC
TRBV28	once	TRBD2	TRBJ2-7	CASSLPSSGRYEQYF	TGTGCCAGCAGTTTACCGTCTAGCGGCCGCTACGAGCAGTACTTC
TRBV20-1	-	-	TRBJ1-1	CSASDSPPEAFF	TGCAGTGCTAGCGATTCACCCCCTGAAGCTTTCTTT
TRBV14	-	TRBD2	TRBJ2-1	CASSQAEVAGGNEQFF	TGTGCCAGCAGCCAAGCGGAAGTGGCGGGAGGCAATGAGCAGTTCTTC
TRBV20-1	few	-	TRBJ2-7	CSARVLGTTRYEQYF	TGCAGTGCTAGAGTCCTGGGGACAACCCGCTACGAGCAGTACTTC
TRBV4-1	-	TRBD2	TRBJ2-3	CASTTSSGSTDTQYF	TGCGCCAGCACAACGTCTAGCGGGAGCACAGATACGCAGTATTTT
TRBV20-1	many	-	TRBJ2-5	CSARVAGQETQYF	TGCAGTGCTAGAGTAGCAGGACAAGAGACCCAGTACTTC
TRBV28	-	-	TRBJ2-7	CASSRDRTHEQYF	TGTGCCAGCAGCCGCGACAGGACACACGAGCAGTACTTC
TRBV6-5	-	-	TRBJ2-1	CASSYTGEQFF	TGTGCCAGCAGTTATACAGGGGAGCAGTTCTTC
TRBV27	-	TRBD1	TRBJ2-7	CASRYGTGGTYEQYF	TGTGCCAGCAGATACGGGACAGGGGGAACCTACGAGCAGTACTTC